This T cell receptor (beta chain) was sequenced for a study of molecular identifiers for immune sequencing clone quantification. As for the study in general: Replicates split RNA from 20,000 or 100,000 naive CD8 cells five ways, and the researchers sequenced four portions.

Trimming took 5 bases from V and 4 from J; bases not matched to a gene: 8. Per the germline V gene, CDR1 is SGHNT and CDR2 is YENEEA. This CDR3 contains 15 residues. In this sample, this clonotype turned up many times. Antigen: not known. For bulk TCR libraries, previously described methods and listed TCR primers were used. MiXCR, run by TCRdb on the PCR reads, gives a single entry per CDR3 protein. The table has under 85,000 distinct CDR3 sequences, 17% seen once. Study-wide points: Investigators reportedly could detect spiked Jurkat TCR RNA from one cell among about a million naive cells.

Specimen: naive CD8+ T cells from blood, with Jurkat cell RNA spiked in. Subset indicated: FACS-sorted CD8+CD4-CCR7+CD45RA+ naive T cells. The chain joins TRBV11-3 to TRBJ2-3, with 8 bases that match TRBD2. The receptor comes from a human donor in good health. Some libraries in this study had Jurkat cell RNA spiked in. The DNA for the CDR3 is TGTGCCAGCAGCGACCCCGGCGGGAGGCCAGATACGCAGTATTTT. This encodes CASSDPGGRPDTQYF.